The rows below give T cell receptor beta chains drawn from one sample of a study of cytomegalovirus exposure and HLA in healthy donors. The repertoire was sequenced with immunoSEQ multiplex PCR; TCRdb's copy has only in-frame clones and lacks some. Counted here are roughly 250,000 clones, approximately 84% occurring once; the ten biggest clones make up about 2%. The sequenced sample was PBMCs. The receptor source for this set is a woman aged 40 to 50 in good health and CMV-seropositive. CDR3s include the opening cysteine and the closing phenylalanine or tryptophan. Fields, in order: D gene, clone size, J gene, V gene, CDR3 protein, CDR3 DNA. The D gene is left open where the match is weak. Rows give clone size only sometimes, using once, few, many, or a class for an expanded clone.

TRBD1 . TRBJ2-2 TRBV7-8 CASSLGQGNTGELFF TGTGCCAGCAGCTTAGGACAGGGGAACACCGGGGAGCTGTTTTTT
TRBD1 few TRBJ1-1 TRBV4-1 CASSQGGQGEAFF TGCGCCAGCAGCCAAGGAGGACAGGGCGAAGCTTTCTTT
. . TRBJ2-3 TRBV11-1 CASSLAPPGTSTDTQYF TGTGCCAGCAGCTTAGCCCCCCCGGGTACCAGCACAGATACGCAGTATTTT
TRBD1 . TRBJ1-3 TRBV30 CAWGQGASGNTIYF TGTGCCTGGGGCCAGGGGGCATCTGGAAACACCATATATTTT
TRBD2 . TRBJ2-3 TRBV7-3 CASSYLAGGPGADTQYF TGTGCCAGCAGCTATCTAGCGGGAGGTCCGGGCGCAGATACGCAGTATTTT
TRBD1 . TRBJ2-4 TRBV5-1 CASSPRDRGDSQYF TGCGCCAGCAGCCCCCGGGACAGGGGTGACAGTCAGTACTTC
TRBD1 . TRBJ1-1 TRBV5-1 CASSLDRDSGLGEAFF TGCGCCAGCAGCTTGGATCGGGACAGTGGGTTGGGTGAAGCTTTCTTT
. . TRBJ1-4 TRBV28 CASSLVGEKLFF TGTGCCAGCAGTTTAGTCGGGGAAAAACTGTTTTTT
. . TRBJ2-7 TRBV13 CASSPSIGRGPAEQYF TGTGCCAGCAGTCCTAGCATAGGGCGGGGGCCGGCCGAGCAGTACTTC
TRBD1 . TRBJ2-7 TRBV27 CASSLQGAGSYEQYF TGTGCCAGCAGTTTACAGGGGGCAGGGTCCTACGAGCAGTACTTC
. . TRBJ2-7 TRBV10-3 CAISAPEGGVEQYF TGTGCCATCAGTGCCCCAGAGGGCGGCGTCGAGCAGTACTTC
. few TRBJ1-6 TRBV5-5 CASSLINYAPLHF TGTGCCAGCAGCTTGATCAACTACGCACCCCTCCACTTT
. . TRBJ2-3 TRBV6-5 CASSYSGAGGDTQYF TGTGCCAGCAGTTACTCGGGGGCCGGTGGGGATACGCAGTATTTT
TRBD2 . TRBJ2-7 TRBV27 CASSRVAGTSGNEQYF TGTGCCAGCAGTCGAGTAGCCGGGACTAGCGGGAACGAGCAGTACTTC
TRBD1 . TRBJ1-5 TRBV7-8 CASSLVPTGAGQPQHF TGTGCCAGCAGCTTAGTACCCACAGGGGCTGGCCAGCCCCAGCATTTT
. . TRBJ2-7 TRBV27 CASRRGDYEQYF TGTGCCAGCCGGAGGGGAGACTACGAGCAGTACTTC
TRBD2 . TRBJ2-7 TRBV4-3 CASSLNRGGYEQYF TGCGCCAGCAGCCTCAATCGGGGGGGCTACGAGCAGTACTTC
. once TRBJ2-2 TRBV7-6 CASSLARSGELFF TGTGCCAGCAGCTTAGCTCGGAGCGGGGAGCTGTTTTTT
TRBD2 . TRBJ2-3 TRBV10-3 CAISEPGVAGLDTQYF TGTGCCATCAGTGAGCCCGGGGTAGCGGGATTGGATACGCAGTATTTT
. few TRBJ1-1 TRBV30 CAWNRDLNTEAFF TGTGCCTGGAATCGGGATCTGAACACTGAAGCTTTCTTT
TRBD1 . TRBJ1-2 TRBV5-4 CASSLGGQGTVGYTF TGTGCCAGCAGCTTGGGGGGACAGGGGACGGTTGGCTACACCTTC
TRBD2 once TRBJ2-1 TRBV9 CASSSKVAGGPSEQFF TGTGCCAGCAGCTCTAAGGTAGCGGGAGGGCCAAGTGAGCAGTTCTTC
TRBD2 few TRBJ2-3 TRBV30 CAWNKLATSDTQYF TGTGCCTGGAATAAACTAGCGACCTCAGATACGCAGTATTTT
. . TRBJ2-2 TRBV2 CASRARQLNTGELFF TGTGCCAGCAGAGCAAGACAGCTGAACACCGGGGAGCTGTTTTTT
. . TRBJ2-1 TRBV11-3 CASSLGHSSYNEQFF TGTGCCAGCAGCTTGGGGCATAGCTCCTACAATGAGCAGTTCTTC
TRBD1 . TRBJ2-1 TRBV10-3 CATRDRDNEQFF TGTGCCACGCGGGACAGGGACAATGAGCAGTTCTTC
TRBD2 few TRBJ2-7 TRBV11-3 CASSLSGGNSYEQYF TGTGCCAGCAGCTTAAGCGGGGGGAACTCCTACGAGCAGTACTTC
. once TRBJ1-1 TRBV19 CASSYRMNTEAFF TGTGCCAGCAGCTACAGAATGAACACTGAAGCTTTCTTT
TRBD2 . TRBJ2-1 TRBV30 CAWSGKGLAGNEQFF TGTGCCTGGAGTGGGAAGGGACTAGCGGGCAATGAGCAGTTCTTC
. . TRBJ2-1 TRBV29-1 CSVEDVRRGPAPNEQFF TGCAGCGTTGAAGATGTGAGGCGGGGACCCGCTCCCAATGAGCAGTTCTTC
TRBD2 . TRBJ2-7 TRBV27 CASSLSWGNSGRDSYEQYF TGTGCCAGCAGTTTATCGTGGGGCAATAGCGGGAGGGACTCCTACGAGCAGTACTTC
. . TRBJ1-6 TRBV5-4 CASSLPGTRNSPLHF TGTGCCAGCAGCTTACCCGGGACAAGAAATTCACCCCTCCACTTT
. . TRBJ2-3 TRBV6-1 CASSADPEGDTQYF TGTGCCAGCAGTGCCGACCCCGAGGGAGATACGCAGTATTTT
TRBD2 . TRBJ2-2 TRBV30 CAWNPLAGGNTGELFF TGTGCCTGGAACCCACTAGCGGGAGGGAACACCGGGGAGCTGTTTTTT
TRBD2 . TRBJ2-3 TRBV6-5 CASSLAGARTDTQYF TGTGCCAGCAGTCTAGCGGGGGCCCGCACAGATACGCAGTATTTT
TRBD2 . TRBJ2-7 TRBV5-4 CASSKGLAGRDGYEQYF TGTGCCAGCAGTAAGGGACTAGCGGGAAGGGATGGGTACGAGCAGTACTTC
. . TRBJ2-3 TRBV6-1 CASNPGTDTQYF TGTGCCAGCAACCCAGGCACAGATACGCAGTATTTT
TRBD1 . TRBJ2-4 TRBV2 CASSGDREIAKNIQYF TGTGCCAGCAGTGGGGACAGGGAGATAGCCAAAAACATTCAGTACTTC
. few TRBJ2-4 TRBV11-2 CASSLAPGEPKHIQYF TGTGCCAGCAGCTTAGCTCCGGGAGAACCTAAACACATTCAGTACTTC
. . TRBJ2-1 TRBV28 CASFYRDSNYNEQFF TGTGCCAGCTTCTACCGGGACTCCAACTACAATGAGCAGTTCTTC
TRBD1 . TRBJ2-3 TRBV5-4 CASSLQGAYPDTQYF TGTGCCAGCAGCCTACAGGGGGCTTACCCAGATACGCAGTATTTT
. . TRBJ2-2 TRBV7-6 CASSLAAQGLRVGELFF TGTGCCAGCAGCTTAGCGGCACAGGGATTGCGAGTCGGGGAGCTGTTTTTT
TRBD1 few TRBJ2-7 TRBV6-5 CASSYRGQAYEQYF TGTGCCAGCAGTTACCGGGGACAGGCCTACGAGCAGTACTTC
TRBD2 . TRBJ2-1 TRBV18 CASSPFPSGPYNEQFF TGTGCCAGCTCACCATTTCCTAGCGGGCCGTACAATGAGCAGTTCTTC
. . TRBJ1-6 TRBV4-3 CASSQDIRYNSPLHF TGCGCCAGCAGCCAAGATATCCGCTATAATTCACCCCTCCACTTT